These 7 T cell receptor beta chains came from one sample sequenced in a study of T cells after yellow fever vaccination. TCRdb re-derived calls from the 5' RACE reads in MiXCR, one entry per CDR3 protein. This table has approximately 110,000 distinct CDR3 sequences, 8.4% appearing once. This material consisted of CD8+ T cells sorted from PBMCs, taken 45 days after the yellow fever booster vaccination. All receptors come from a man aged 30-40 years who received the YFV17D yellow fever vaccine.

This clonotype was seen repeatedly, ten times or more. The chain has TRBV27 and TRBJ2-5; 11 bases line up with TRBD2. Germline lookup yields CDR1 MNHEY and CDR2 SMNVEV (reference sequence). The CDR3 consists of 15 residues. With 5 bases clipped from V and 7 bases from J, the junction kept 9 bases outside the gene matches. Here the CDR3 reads CASSPLLAGGGTQYF. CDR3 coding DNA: TGTGCCAGCAGTCCCCTCCTAGCGGGAGGCGGGACCCAGTACTTC.

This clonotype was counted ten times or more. CDR3: CASSPQGTSLYEQYF. The CDR3, as DNA: TGTGCCAGCAGCCCCCAGGGGACTTCACTTTACGAGCAGTACTTC. The chain is built from TRBV14 and TRBJ2-7; tentatively, D is TRBD1 or TRBD2 (6 bases each). Germline V lookup: CDR1 SGHDN, CDR2 FVKESK. V was shortened by 4 bases and J by 4 bases, with 17 bases between the two germline ends. The CDR3 totals 15 residues.

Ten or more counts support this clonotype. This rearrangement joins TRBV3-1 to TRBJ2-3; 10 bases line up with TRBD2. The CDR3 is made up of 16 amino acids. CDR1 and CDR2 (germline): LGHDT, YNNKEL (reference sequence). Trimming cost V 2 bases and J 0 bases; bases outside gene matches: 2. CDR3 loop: CASSQLAGVSTDTQYF. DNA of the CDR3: TGTGCCAGCAGCCAACTAGCGGGAGTGAGCACAGATACGCAGTATTTT.

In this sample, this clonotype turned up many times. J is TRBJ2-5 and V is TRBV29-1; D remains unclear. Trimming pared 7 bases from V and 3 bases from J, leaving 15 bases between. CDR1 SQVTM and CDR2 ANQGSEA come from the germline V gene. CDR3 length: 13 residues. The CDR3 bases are TGCAGCGGCTGTCGAGGCTTCGAAGAGACCCAGTACTTC. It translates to CSGCRGFEETQYF. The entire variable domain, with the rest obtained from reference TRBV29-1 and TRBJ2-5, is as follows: SAVISQKPSRDICQRGTSLTIQCQVDSQVTMMFWYRQQPGQSLTLIATANQGSEATYESGFVIDKFPISRPNLTFSTLTVSNMSPEDSSIYLCSGCRGFEETQYFGPGTRLLVL.

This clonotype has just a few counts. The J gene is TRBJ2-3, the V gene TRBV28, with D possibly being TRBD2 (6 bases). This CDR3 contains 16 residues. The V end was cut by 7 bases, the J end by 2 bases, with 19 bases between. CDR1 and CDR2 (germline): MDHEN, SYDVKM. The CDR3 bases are TGTGCCAGCATCGGTCCGGGACTCCGGGACACAGATACGCAGTATTTT. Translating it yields CASIGPGLRDTDTQYF.

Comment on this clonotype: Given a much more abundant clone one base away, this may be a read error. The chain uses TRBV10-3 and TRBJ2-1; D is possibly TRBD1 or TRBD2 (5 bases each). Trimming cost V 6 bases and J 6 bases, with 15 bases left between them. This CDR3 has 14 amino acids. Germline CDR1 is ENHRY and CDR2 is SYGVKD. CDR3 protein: CAISETGTINEQFF. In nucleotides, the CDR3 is TGTGCCATCAGCGAGACCGGGACCATCAATGAGCAGTTCTTC.

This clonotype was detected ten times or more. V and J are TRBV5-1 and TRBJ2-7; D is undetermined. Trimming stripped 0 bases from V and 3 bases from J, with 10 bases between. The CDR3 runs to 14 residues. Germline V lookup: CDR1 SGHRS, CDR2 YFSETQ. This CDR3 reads CASSLDGFNYEQYF. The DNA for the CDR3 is TGCGCCAGCAGCTTGGATGGTTTCAACTACGAGCAGTACTTC.